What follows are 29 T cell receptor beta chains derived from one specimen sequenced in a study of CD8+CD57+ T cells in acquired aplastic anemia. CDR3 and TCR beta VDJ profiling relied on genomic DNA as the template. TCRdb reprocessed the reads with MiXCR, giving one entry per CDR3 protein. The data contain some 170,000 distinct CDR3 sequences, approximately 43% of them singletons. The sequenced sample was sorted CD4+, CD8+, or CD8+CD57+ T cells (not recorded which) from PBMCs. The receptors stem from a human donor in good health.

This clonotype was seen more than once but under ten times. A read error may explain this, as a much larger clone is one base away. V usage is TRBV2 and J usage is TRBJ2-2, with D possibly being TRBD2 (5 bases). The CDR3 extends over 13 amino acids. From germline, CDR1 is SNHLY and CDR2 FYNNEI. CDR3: CASGFKKPGELSF. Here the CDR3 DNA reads TGTGCCAGTGGATTTAAGAAACCCGGGGAGCTGTCTTTT.

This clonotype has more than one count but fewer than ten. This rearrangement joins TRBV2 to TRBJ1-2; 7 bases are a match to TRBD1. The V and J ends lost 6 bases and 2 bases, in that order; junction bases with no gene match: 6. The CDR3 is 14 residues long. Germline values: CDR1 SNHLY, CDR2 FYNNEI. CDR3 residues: CASRGQASNYGYTF. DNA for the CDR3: TGTGCCAGCAGAGGACAGGCCTCGAACTATGGCTACACCTTC.

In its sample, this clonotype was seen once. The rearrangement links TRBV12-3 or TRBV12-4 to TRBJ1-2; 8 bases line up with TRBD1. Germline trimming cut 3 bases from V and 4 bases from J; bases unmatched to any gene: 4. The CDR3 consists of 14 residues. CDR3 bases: TGTGCCAGCAGTTTTGGACAGGGAATCTATGGCTACACCTTC. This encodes CASSFGQGIYGYTF.

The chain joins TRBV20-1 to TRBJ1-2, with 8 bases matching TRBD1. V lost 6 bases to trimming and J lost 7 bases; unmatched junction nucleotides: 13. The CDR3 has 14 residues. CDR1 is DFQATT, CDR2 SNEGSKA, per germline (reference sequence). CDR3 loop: CSAPTPGTGGGYTF. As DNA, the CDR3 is TGCAGTGCGCCGACCCCTGGGACAGGAGGTGGCTACACCTTC.

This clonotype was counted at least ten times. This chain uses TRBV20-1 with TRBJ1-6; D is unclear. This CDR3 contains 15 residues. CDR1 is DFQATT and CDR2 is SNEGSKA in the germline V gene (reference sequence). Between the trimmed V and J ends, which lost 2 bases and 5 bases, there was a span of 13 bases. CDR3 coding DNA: TGCAGTGCTAGAAAGACCGAGAATGATAATTCACCCCTCCACTTT. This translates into CSARKTENDNSPLHF.

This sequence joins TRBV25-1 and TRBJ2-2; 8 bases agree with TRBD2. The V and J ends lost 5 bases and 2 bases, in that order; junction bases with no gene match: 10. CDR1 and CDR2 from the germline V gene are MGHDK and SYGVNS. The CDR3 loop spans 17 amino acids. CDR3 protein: CASSTKLSGSNTGELFF. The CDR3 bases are TGTGCCAGCAGTACCAAACTAAGCGGGAGCAACACCGGGGAGCTGTTTTTT.

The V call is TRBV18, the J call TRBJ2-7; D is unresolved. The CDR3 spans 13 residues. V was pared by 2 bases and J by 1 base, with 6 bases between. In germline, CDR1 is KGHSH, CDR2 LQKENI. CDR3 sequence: CASSPLQSYEQYF. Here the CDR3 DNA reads TGTGCCAGCTCACCATTACAGTCCTACGAGCAGTACTTC.

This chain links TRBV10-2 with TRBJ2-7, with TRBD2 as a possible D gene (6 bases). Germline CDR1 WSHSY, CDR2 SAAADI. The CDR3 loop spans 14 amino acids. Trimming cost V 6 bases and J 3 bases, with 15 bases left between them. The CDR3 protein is CASSAGTSYYEQYF. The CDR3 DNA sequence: TGCGCCAGCAGCGCCGGGACTTCCTACTACGAGCAGTACTTC.

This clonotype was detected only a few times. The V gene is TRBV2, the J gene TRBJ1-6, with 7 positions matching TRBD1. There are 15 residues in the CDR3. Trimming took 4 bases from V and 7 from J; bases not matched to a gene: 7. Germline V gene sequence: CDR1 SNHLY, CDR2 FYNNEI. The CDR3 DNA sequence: TGTGCCAGCAGTGTAGGCGACAGGGAGAATTCACCCCTCCACTTT. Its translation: CASSVGDRENSPLHF.

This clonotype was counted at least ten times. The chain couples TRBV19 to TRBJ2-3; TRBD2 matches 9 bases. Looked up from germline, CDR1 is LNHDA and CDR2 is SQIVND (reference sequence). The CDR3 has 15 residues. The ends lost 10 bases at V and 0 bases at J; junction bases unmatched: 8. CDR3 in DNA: TGTGCCATCCTATGGAGCGGGAGGAGCACAGATACGCAGTATTTT. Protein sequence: CAILWSGRSTDTQYF.

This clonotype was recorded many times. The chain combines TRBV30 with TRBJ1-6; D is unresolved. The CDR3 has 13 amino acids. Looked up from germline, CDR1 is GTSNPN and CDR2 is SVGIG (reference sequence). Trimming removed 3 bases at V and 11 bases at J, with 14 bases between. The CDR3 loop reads CAWSLRGYPPLHF. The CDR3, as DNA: TGTGCCTGGAGCCTACGCGGCTATCCACCCCTCCACTTT.

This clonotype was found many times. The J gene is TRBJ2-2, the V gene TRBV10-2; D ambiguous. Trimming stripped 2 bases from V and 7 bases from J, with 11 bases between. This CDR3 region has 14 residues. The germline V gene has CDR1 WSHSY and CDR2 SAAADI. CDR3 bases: TGCGCCAGCAGTGAGAGTCTTGGAAGCGGGGAGCTGTTTTTT. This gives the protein CASSESLGSGELFF.

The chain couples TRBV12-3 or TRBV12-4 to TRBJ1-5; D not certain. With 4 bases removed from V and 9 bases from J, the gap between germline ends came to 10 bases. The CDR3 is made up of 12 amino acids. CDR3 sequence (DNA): TGTGCCAGCAGTTCCGTTCCGGCGCCCCAGCATTTT. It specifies CASSSVPAPQHF.

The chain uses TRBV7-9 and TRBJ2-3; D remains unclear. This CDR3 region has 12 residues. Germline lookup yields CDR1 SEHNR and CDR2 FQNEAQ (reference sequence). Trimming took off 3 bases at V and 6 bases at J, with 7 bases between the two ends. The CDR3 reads CASSFLGDTQYF. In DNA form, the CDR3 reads TGTGCCAGCAGCTTCCTGGGTGATACGCAGTATTTT.

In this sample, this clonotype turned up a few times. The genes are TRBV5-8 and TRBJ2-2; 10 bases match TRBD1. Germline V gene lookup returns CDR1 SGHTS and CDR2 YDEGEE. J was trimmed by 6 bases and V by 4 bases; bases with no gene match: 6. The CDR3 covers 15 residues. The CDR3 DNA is TGTGCCAGCAGCCTTCTTGGACAGGGGGCCGGGGAGCTGTTTTTT. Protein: CASSLLGQGAGELFF. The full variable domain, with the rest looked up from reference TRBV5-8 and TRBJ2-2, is EAGVTQSPTHLIKTRGQQATLRCSPISGHTSVYWYQQALGLGLQFLLWYDEGEERNRGNFPPRFSGRQFPNYSSELNVNALELEDSALYLCASSLLGQGAGELFFGEGSRLTVL.

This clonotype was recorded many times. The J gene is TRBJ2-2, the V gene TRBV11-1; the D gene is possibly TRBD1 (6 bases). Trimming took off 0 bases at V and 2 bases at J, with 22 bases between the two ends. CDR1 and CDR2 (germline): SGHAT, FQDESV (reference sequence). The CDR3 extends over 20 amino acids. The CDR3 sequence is CASSLAGSAGERGNTGELFF. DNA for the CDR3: TGTGCCAGCAGCTTAGCAGGGTCGGCAGGGGAGCGAGGAAACACCGGGGAGCTGTTTTTT.

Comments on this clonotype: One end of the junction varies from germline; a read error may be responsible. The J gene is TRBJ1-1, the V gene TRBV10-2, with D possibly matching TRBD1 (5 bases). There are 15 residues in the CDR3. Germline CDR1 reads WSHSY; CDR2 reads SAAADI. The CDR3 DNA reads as TGCACCAGCACCCCGTTTGGGGCCATGAACACTGAAGCTTTCTTT. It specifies CTSTPFGAMNTEAFF.

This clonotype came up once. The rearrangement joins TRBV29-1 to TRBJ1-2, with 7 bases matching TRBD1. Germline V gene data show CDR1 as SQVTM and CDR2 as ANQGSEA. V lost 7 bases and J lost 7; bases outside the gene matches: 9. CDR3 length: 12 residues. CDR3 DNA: TGCAGCGCCGGACAGGAACCATCTGGCTACACCTTC. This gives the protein CSAGQEPSGYTF.

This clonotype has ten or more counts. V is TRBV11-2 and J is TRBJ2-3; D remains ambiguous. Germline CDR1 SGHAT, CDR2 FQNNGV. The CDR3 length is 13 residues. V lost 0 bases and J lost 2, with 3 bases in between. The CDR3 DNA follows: TGTGCCAGCAGCTTAGAAGTCACAGATACGCAGTATTTT. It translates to CASSLEVTDTQYF.

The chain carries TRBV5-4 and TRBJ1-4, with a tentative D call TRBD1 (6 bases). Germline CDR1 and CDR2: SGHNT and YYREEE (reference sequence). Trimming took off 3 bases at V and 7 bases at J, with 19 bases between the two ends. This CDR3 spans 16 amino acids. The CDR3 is CASSWGGGSVGEKLFF. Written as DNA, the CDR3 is TGTGCCAGCAGCTGGGGGGGCGGAAGTGTGGGTGAAAAACTGTTTTTT. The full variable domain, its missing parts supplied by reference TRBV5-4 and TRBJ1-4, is ETGVTQSPTHLIKTRGQQVTLRCSSQSGHNTVSWYQQALGQGPQFIFQYYREEENGRGNFPPRFSGLQFPNYSSELNVNALELDDSALYLCASSWGGGSVGEKLFFGSGTQLSVL.

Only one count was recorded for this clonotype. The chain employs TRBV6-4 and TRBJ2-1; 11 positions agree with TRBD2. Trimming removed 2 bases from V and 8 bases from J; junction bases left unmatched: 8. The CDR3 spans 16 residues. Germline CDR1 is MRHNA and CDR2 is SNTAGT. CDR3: CASSDDWTSGWDEQFF. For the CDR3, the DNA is TGTGCCAGCAGTGACGACTGGACTAGCGGGTGGGATGAGCAGTTCTTC.

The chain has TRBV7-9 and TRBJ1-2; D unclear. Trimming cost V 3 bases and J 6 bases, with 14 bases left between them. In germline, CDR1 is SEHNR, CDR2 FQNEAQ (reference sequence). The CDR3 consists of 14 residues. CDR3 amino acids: CASSFETGEDGYTF. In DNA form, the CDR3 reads TGTGCCAGCAGCTTCGAGACGGGAGAGGATGGCTACACCTTC.

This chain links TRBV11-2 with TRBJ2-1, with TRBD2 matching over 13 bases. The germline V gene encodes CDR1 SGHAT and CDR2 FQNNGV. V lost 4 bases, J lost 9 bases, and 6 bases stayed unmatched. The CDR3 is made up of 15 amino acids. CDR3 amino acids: CASSSGLAGSLEQFF. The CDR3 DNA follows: TGTGCCAGCAGCTCGGGACTAGCGGGATCTCTTGAGCAGTTCTTC.

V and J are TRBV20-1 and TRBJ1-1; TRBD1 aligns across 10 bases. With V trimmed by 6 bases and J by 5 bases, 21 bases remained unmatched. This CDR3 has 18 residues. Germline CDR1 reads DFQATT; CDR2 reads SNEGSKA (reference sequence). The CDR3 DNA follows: TGCAGTGCCCCCCAATTGACAGGGGGCGCTCGTTTGGAGACTGAAGCTTTCTTT. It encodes CSAPQLTGGARLETEAFF.

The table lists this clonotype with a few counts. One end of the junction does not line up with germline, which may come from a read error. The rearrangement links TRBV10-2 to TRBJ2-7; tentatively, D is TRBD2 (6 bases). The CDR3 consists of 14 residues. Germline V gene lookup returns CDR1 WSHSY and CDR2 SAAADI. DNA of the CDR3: TGCGCCAGCACTGAGGGCGGGGACGGGCCCGAGCAGTACTTC. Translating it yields CASTEGGDGPEQYF.

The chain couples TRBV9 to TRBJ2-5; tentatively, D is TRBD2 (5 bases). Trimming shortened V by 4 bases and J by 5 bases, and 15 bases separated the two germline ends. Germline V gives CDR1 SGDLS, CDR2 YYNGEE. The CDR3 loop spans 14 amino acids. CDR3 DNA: TGTGCCAGCAGCCCGGACTCGGCCTGGGAGACCCAGTACTTC. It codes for CASSPDSAWETQYF.

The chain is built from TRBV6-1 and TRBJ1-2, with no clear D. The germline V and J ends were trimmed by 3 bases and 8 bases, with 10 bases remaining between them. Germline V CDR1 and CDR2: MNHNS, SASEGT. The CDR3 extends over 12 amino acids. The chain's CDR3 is CASSDRVSGYTF. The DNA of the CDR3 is TGTGCCAGCAGTGATCGGGTCTCCGGCTACACCTTC.

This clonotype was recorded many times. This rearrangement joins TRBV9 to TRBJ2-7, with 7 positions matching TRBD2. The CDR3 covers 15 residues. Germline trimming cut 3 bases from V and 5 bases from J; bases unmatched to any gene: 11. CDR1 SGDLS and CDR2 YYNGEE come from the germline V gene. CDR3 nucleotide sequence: TGTGCCAGCAGCGCCTCTAGCGGCTGGGCGGACGAGCAGTACTTC. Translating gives CASSASSGWADEQYF.

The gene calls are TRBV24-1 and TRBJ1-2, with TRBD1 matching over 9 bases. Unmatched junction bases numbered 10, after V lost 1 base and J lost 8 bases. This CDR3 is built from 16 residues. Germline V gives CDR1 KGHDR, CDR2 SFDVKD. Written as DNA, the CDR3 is TGTGCCACCAGTGATTTTCCGGGGACAGGGCGGTTGGGCTACACCTTC. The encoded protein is CATSDFPGTGRLGYTF.